This paragraph covers one T cell receptor (beta chain) sequence. As yet, its antigen is unknown. Germline V gene sequence: CDR1 MNHEY, CDR2 SMNVEV (reference sequence). CDR3 length: 14 residues. The V end lost 4 bases, the J end lost 6 bases, and 15 bases lay between the germline ends. Amplification used 60 Vbeta primers and 13 Jbeta primers. Assay: immunoSEQ multiplex PCR; the TCRdb copy retains only in-frame clones and omits some. The table includes about 180,000 clones, about 83% detected once. These data belong to a study of cytomegalovirus exposure and HLA in healthy donors. General study points: Three chains tied to CMV proved CMV antigen-specific in vitro.

The V and J genes are TRBV27 and TRBJ1-2; no clear D. Source material: PBMCs. The TCR comes from a girl aged 5-17 years in good health and CMV-seropositive. CDR3 protein: CASSSFRTEDGYTF. CDR3 nucleotides: TGTGCCAGCAGTTCCTTCAGGACGGAGGATGGCTACACCTTC.